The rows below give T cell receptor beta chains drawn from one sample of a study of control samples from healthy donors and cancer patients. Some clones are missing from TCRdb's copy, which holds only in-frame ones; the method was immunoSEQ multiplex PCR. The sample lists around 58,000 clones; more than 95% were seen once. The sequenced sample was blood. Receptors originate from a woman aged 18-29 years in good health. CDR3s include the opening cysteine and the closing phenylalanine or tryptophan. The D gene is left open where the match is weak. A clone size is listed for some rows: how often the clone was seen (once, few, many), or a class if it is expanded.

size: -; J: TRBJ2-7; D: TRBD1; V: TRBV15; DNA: TGTGCCACCAGCAGCAACAGGGGGCTTATCTACGAGCAGTACTTC; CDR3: CATSSNRGLIYEQYF
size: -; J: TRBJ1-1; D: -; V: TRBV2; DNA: TGTGCCAGCTCTGAGGTCATGAACACTGAAGCTTTCTTT; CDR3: CASSEVMNTEAFF
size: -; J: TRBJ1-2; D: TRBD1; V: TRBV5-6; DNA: TGTGCCAGCAGCTCGATTCTAACAGGGGGTTCTAACTATGGCTACACCTTC; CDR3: CASSSILTGGSNYGYTF
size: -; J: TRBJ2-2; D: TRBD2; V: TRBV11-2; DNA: TGTGCCAGCAGCTTCCCGCGGGTAGCGGGGGGGCCTATTACCGGGGAGCTGTTTTTT; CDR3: CASSFPRVAGGPITGELFF
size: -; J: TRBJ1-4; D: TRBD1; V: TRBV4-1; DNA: TGCGCCAGCAGCCGGAACCCGGGACAGCCTAATGAAAAACTGTTTTTT; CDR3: CASSRNPGQPNEKLFF
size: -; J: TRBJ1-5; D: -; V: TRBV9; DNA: TGTGCCAGCAGCCCGACCGCCTATAGCAATCAGCCCCAGCATTTT; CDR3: CASSPTAYSNQPQHF
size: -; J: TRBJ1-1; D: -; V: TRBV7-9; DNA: TGTGCCAGCAGCATTTTGCTAGGAAGAGGTGAAGCTTTCTTT; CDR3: CASSILLGRGEAFF
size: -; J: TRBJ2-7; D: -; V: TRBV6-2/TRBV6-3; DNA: TGTGCCAGCAGTTACAGGAGGGGGCCCCACGAGCAGTACTTC; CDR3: CASSYRRGPHEQYF
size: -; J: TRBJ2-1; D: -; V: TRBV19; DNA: TGTGCCAGTAGTATAGGGGGATCCTACAATGAGCAGTTCTTC; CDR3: CASSIGGSYNEQFF
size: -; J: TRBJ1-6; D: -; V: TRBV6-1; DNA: TGTGCCAGCAGTGAAATAGGACGGGGGTCGGCCCTCCACTTT; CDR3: CASSEIGRGSALHF
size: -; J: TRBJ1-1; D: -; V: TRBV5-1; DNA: TGCGCCAGCAGTCGACAGGAGAGCACTGAAGCTTTCTTT; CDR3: CASSRQESTEAFF
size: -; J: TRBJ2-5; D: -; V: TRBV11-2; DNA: TGTGCCAGCAGCTCGTTGAGGAGGGGAGAGACCCAGTACTTC; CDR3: CASSSLRRGETQYF
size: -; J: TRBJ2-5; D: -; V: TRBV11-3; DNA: TGTGCCAGCAGCTTCCAAGGCGAGACCCAGTACTTC; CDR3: CASSFQGETQYF
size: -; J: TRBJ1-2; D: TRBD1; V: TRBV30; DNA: TGTGCCTGGAGTCGAGGGGACAGCTATGGCTACACCTTC; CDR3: CAWSRGDSYGYTF
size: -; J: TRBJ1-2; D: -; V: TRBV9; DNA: TGTGCCAGCAGCGTTCAGGACTATGGCTACACCTTC; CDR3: CASSVQDYGYTF
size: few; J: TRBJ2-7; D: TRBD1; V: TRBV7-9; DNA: TGTGCCAGCAGCCCATACCAAATGCGGACAGGTCGATACGAGCAGTACTTC; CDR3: CASSPYQMRTGRYEQYF
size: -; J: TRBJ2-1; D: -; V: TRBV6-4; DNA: TGTGCCAGTAGCCCCGGGGACTCCTACAATGAGCAGTTCTTC; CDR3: CASSPGDSYNEQFF
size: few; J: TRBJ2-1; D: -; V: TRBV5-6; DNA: TGTGCCAGCAGCTTCCGGTCGCTAACCTTCAATGAGCAGTTCTTC; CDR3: CASSFRSLTFNEQFF
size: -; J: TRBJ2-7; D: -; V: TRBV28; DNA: TGTGCCAGCGCAAGGACCCATGGCTACGAGCAGTACTTC; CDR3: CASARTHGYEQYF
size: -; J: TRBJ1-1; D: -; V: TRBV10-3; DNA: TGTGCCATCAGTGAGTCCGGGGGGAACACTGAAGCTTTCTTT; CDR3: CAISESGGNTEAFF
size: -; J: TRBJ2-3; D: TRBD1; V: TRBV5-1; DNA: TGCGCCAGCAGGTCCGGGACAGGGAGCACAGATACGCAGTATTTT; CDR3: CASRSGTGSTDTQYF
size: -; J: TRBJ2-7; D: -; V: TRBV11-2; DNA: TGTGCCAGCAGCTTATTGCAGACGAGCTCCTACGAGCAGTACTTC; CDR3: CASSLLQTSSYEQYF
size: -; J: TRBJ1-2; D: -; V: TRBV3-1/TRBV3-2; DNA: TGTGCCAGCAGCGCCGAGGGGATAAGCTATGGCTACACCTTC; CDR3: CASSAEGISYGYTF
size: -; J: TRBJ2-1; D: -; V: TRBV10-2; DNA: TGCGCCAGCAGTGACGAAATTAATGAGCAGTTCTTC; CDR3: CASSDEINEQFF
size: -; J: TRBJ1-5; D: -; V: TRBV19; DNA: TGTGCCACTGGGGGGTATAGCAATCAGCCCCAGCATTTT; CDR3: CATGGYSNQPQHF
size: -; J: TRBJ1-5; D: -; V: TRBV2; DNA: TGTGCCAGCAAAGGGCGTATCGGGATTAGCAATCAGCCCCAGCATTTT; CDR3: CASKGRIGISNQPQHF
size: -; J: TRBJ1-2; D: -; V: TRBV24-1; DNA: TGTGCCACCAGTGATTCGGGGGACGGGGCTAACTATGGCTACACCTTC; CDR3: CATSDSGDGANYGYTF
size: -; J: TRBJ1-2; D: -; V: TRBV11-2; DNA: TGTGCCAGCAGCTTAGGCACCTATGGCTACACCTTC; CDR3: CASSLGTYGYTF
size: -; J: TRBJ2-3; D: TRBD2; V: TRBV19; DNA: TGTGCCAGTGGGAGCGGGGGGGCATCCGATACGCAGTATTTT; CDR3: CASGSGGASDTQYF
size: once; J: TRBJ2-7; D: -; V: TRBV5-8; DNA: TGTGCCAGCAGCTTAGACATCACCTACGAGCAGTACTTC; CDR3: CASSLDITYEQYF
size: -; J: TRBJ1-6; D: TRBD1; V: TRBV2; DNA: TGTGCCAGCATGTTCGGGACAGGGCTGACACCCCTCCACTTT; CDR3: CASMFGTGLTPLHF
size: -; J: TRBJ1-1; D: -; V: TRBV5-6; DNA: TGTGCCAGCAGCTTGGGCGCGCAGAACACTGAAGCTTTCTTT; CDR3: CASSLGAQNTEAFF
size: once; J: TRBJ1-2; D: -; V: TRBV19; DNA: TGTGCCAGTAGTATCGGGACGGGGTTGATACCCTACACCTTC; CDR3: CASSIGTGLIPYTF
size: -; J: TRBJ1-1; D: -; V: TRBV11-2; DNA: TGTGCCAGCAGCTTAGATATAGAGGGATCTTGGAAGACTTTCTTT; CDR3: CASSLDIEGSWKTFF
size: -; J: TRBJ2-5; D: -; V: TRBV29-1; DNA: TGCAGCGCGCATATCAGGGAGACCCAGTACTTC; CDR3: CSAHIRETQYF
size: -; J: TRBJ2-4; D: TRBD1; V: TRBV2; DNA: TGTGCCAGCAGTGACGGGCCAGGGGGCCGTAAAAACATTCAGTACTTC; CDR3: CASSDGPGGRKNIQYF
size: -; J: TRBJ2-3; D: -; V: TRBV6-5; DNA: TGTGCCAGCAGGGTCGGGACGTCGGATACGCAGTATTTT; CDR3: CASRVGTSDTQYF
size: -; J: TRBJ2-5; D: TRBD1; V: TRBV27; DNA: TGTGCCAGCAGTACATTCAAACCGGGACAGGGAAGATGGACCCAGTACTTC; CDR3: CASSTFKPGQGRWTQYF
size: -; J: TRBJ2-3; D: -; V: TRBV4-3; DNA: TGCGCCAGCAGCCAAGCGGTCCCAGGGTCCTTGGGTGATACGCAGTATTTT; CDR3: CASSQAVPGSLGDTQYF
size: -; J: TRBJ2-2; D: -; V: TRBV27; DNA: TGTGCCAGCAGTTTATTAACGTCTGACACCGGGGAGCTGTTTTTT; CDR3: CASSLLTSDTGELFF
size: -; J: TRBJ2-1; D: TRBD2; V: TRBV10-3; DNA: TGTGCCATCAGTGATACTAGCGGGGCCGAGCAGTTCTTC; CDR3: CAISDTSGAEQFF
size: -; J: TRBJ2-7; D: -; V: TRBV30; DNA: TGTGCCTGGAATGGACAAAACTACGAGCAGTACTTC; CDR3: CAWNGQNYEQYF
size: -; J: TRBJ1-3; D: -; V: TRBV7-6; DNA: TGTGCCAGCAGCCTGGCCCCCGCGGGAGGAAACACCATATATTTT; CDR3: CASSLAPAGGNTIYF
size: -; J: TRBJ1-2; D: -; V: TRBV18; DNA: TGTGCCAGCTCACCGCGCCGGGGCACTGGCTACACCTTC; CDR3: CASSPRRGTGYTF
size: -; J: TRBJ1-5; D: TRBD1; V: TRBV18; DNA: TGTGCCAGCTCACCACCTGGGACAGGGGGTTTTCAGCCCCAGCATTTT; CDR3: CASSPPGTGGFQPQHF
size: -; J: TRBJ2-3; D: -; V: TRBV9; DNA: TGTGCCAGCAGCGTAGTGAGCACAGATACGCAGTATTTT; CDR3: CASSVVSTDTQYF
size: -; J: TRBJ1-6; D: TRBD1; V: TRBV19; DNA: TGTGCCAGTAGTATCCGGGACAGGGCCCTCCCTGAAAATTCACCCCTCCACTTT; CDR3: CASSIRDRALPENSPLHF
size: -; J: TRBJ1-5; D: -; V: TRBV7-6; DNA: TGTGCCAGCAGCTTAGATTCTAGTTTCAATCAGCCCCAGCATTTT; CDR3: CASSLDSSFNQPQHF
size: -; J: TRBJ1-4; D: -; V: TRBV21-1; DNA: TGTGCCAGCAGCAAAGAAGGCCGGTGGGGAACTAATGAAAAACTGTTTTTT; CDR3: CASSKEGRWGTNEKLFF
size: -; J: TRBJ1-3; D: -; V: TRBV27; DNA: TGTGCCAGCAGTTTAGGTAGTGCCGGAAACACCATATATTTT; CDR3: CASSLGSAGNTIYF
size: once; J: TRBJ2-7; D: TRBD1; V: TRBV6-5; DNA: TGTGCCAGCAGTAACAGGGGGTACGAGCAGTACTTC; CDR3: CASSNRGYEQYF
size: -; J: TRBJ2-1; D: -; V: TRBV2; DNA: TGTGCCAGCAGTGGGGGTCGCACCTACAATGAGCAGTTCTTC; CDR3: CASSGGRTYNEQFF
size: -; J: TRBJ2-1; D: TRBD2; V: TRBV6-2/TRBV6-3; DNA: TGTGCCAGCAGTTACCCAACTAGCGGGGGGTACTCCTACAATGAGCAGTTCTTC; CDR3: CASSYPTSGGYSYNEQFF
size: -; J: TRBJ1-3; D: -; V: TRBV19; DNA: TGTGCCAGTAGTATGATGGGGGGCGACACCATATATTTT; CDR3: CASSMMGGDTIYF
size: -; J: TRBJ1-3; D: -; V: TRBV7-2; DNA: TGTGCCAGCAGCACGGGACTCAGGATGGGAAACACCATATATTTT; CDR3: CASSTGLRMGNTIYF
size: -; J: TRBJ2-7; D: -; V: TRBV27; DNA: TGTGCCAGCAGGCCGGCTCCGGGACTTCCCTTCAAGCAGTACTTC; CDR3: CASRPAPGLPFKQYF